This T cell receptor (beta chain) was retrieved from a study of technical replicates of blood from a few donors. The assay was immunoSEQ multiplex PCR, and TCRdb's table has in-frame clones only and misses some. The repertoire has about 49,000 clones, 92% of them found once; the top ten carry approximately 4%. This CDR3 comprises 20 residues. Trimming cost V 5 bases and J 2 bases, with 28 bases left between them. CDR1 is LGHNT and CDR2 is FRNRAP in the germline V gene. Source material: PBMCs. This TCR came from a human donor in good health. Some clones in this sample may be carry-over from other donors' samples. This chain joins TRBV12-5 and TRBJ1-3; D uncertain. The CDR3 spells CASGAPGRPISGYPGNTIYF. The CDR3 nucleotides read TGTGCTAGTGGTGCCCCGGGAAGACCTATCTCGGGCTATCCTGGAAACACCATATATTTT.